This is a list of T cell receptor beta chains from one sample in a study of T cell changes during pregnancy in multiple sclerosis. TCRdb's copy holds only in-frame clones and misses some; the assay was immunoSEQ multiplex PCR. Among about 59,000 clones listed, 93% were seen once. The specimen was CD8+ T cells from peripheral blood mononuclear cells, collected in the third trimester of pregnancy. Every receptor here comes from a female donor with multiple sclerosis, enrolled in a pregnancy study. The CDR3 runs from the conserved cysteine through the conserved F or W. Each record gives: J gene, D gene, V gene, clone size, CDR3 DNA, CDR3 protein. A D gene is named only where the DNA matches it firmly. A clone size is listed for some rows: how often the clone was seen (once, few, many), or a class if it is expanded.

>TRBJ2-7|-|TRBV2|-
TGTGCCAGCAGTGAAATTCCAACCTACGAGCAGTACTTC
CASSEIPTYEQYF
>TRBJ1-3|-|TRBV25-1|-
TGTGCCAGCAGTGAATCAGTGGGGCAGCTACCCTCTGGAAACACCATATATTTT
CASSESVGQLPSGNTIYF
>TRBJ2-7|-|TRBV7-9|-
TGTGCCAGCAGCTTAGTCGACAGTAGCTCCTACGAGCAGTACTTC
CASSLVDSSSYEQYF
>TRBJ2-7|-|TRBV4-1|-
TGCGCCAGCAGCCAAGATAGCATAAGTTACGAGCAGTACTTC
CASSQDSISYEQYF
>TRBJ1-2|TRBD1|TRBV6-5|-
TGTGCCAGCAGTTTGACAGGGGGCTGGGACTATGGCTACACCTTC
CASSLTGGWDYGYTF
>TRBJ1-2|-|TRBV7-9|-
TGTGCCAGCAGCTTACAGCAGGGGTACGGCTACACCTTC
CASSLQQGYGYTF
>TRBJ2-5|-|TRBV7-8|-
TGTGCCAGCAGCACTGCGTGGTCGGGGGAACAAGAGACCCAGTACTTC
CASSTAWSGEQETQYF
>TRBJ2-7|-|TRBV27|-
TGTGCCAGCAGTTTGTCAGGGGCGTCCTACGAGCAGTACTTC
CASSLSGASYEQYF
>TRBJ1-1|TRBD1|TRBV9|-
TGTGCCAGCAGCGTCCGGGACAGGGGCACTGAAGCTTTCTTT
CASSVRDRGTEAFF
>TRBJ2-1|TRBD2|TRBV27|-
TGTGCCAGCAGTACCTCGGGACTAGCGGGAGAACCCAATGAGCAGTTCTTC
CASSTSGLAGEPNEQFF
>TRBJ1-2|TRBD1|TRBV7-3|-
TGTGCCAGCAGTATGGGACAGGGGGACTATGGCTACACCTTC
CASSMGQGDYGYTF
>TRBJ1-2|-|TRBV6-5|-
TGTGCCAGCAGGTCCTCCGAGACAGCGACCTATGGCTACACCTTC
CASRSSETATYGYTF
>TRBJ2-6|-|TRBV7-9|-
TGTGCCAGCAGCCCGTCGGGCTCTGGGGCCAACGTCCTGACTTTC
CASSPSGSGANVLTF
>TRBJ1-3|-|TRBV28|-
TGTGCCAGCAGTCCCGAGACAGGAACTACCGGAGGAGGAAACACCATATATTTT
CASSPETGTTGGGNTIYF
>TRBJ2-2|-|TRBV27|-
TGTGCCAGCACCATGAACACCGGGGAGCTGTTTTTT
CASTMNTGELFF
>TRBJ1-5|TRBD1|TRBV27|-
TGTGCCAGCAGTTTAGGGCAGGGGGCCGTTCAGCCCCAGCATTTT
CASSLGQGAVQPQHF
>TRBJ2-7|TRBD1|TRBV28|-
TGTGCCAGCAGTTACAGGGGGAGTACGGGGTACGAGCAGTACTTC
CASSYRGSTGYEQYF
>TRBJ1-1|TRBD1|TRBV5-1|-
TGCGCCAGCAGGGTCGCACAGGGGAAGAACACTGAAGCTTTCTTT
CASRVAQGKNTEAFF
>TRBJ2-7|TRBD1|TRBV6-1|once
TGTGCCAGCAGTGACGACAGGGGGGAGAGATACGAGCAGTACTTC
CASSDDRGERYEQYF
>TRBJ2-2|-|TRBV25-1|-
TGTGCCAGCAGTGAATACGAGAGGAACACCGGGGAGCTGTTTTTT
CASSEYERNTGELFF
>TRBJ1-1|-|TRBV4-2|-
TGTGCCAGCAGCCACGTGGGACTTATGAACACTGAAGCTTTCTTT
CASSHVGLMNTEAFF
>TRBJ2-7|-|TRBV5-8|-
TGTGCCATCGAGCAGGGATCGTCCGAGCAGTACTTC
CAIEQGSSEQYF
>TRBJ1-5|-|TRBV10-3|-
TGTGCCATCAGTGACGGCAGGGATAGCAATCAGCCCCAGCATTTT
CAISDGRDSNQPQHF
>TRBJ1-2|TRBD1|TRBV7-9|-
TGTGCCAGCAGCCGGGACAGCCGCTATGGCTACACCTTC
CASSRDSRYGYTF
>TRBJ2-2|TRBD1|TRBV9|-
TGTGCCAGCAGCATCGCAGAGGACAGGGTCAACACCGGGGAGCTGTTTTTT
CASSIAEDRVNTGELFF
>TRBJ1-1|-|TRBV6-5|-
TGTGCCAGCAGTTACTCTTACGGGACACTGAACACTGAAGCTTTCTTT
CASSYSYGTLNTEAFF
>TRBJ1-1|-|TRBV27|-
TGTGCCAGTACTCAGATCGGGAACATGAACACTGAAGCTTTCTTT
CASTQIGNMNTEAFF
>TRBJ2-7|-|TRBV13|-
TGTGCCAGCAGCCCTAGTATCGCCCTTACCCACGAGCAGTACTTC
CASSPSIALTHEQYF
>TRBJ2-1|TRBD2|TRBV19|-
TGTGCCAGTAGTATAGGGGGACTAGCGACAAACAATGAGCAGTTCTTC
CASSIGGLATNNEQFF
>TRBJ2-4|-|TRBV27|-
TGTGCCAGCAGTCCTAAAAACGGGGAAAACATTCAGTACTTC
CASSPKNGENIQYF
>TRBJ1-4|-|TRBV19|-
TGTGCCAGTAGCCCTTGGGGCTTTCAGAATGAAAAACTGTTTTTT
CASSPWGFQNEKLFF
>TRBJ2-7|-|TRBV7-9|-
TGTGCCAGCAGCCTACTAGGCGGTGAGCAGTACTTC
CASSLLGGEQYF
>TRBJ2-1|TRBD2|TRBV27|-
TGTGCCAGCAGTTCGGGACTAGCGGCCGACAATGAGCAGTTCTTC
CASSSGLAADNEQFF
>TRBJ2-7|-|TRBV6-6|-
TGTGCCAGCAGTTATCCCCTCTCTCCTTACGAGCAGTACTTC
CASSYPLSPYEQYF
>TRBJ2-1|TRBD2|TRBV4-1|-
TGCGCCAGCAGCCTCCTCACTAGCGATTTAATCAATGAGCAGTTCTTC
CASSLLTSDLINEQFF
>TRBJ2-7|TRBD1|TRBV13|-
TGTGCCAGCAGCCCCGACAGGGGTCGGGGAGAGCAGTACTTC
CASSPDRGRGEQYF
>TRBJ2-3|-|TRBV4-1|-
TGCGCCAGCAGCCAAGAGAGTCTTCAGCGGGATACGCAGTATTTT
CASSQESLQRDTQYF
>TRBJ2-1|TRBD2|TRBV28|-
TGTGCCAGCAGTTTCCGGGACGGGGGACTAGCGGGCCTATTCAATGAGCAGTTCTTC
CASSFRDGGLAGLFNEQFF
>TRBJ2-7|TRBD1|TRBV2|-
TGTGCCAGCAGTGATATCGGGACAGGGTCTTACGAGCAGTACTTC
CASSDIGTGSYEQYF
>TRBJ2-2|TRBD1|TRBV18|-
TGTGCCAGCTCACGGACAGGGGGACCCGGGGAGCTGTTTTTT
CASSRTGGPGELFF
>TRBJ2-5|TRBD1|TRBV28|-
TGTGCCAGCAGTCCGCCCCCCCGGACAGGGGACCAAGAGACCCAGTACTTC
CASSPPPRTGDQETQYF
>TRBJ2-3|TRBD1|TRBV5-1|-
TGCGCCAGCAGCTTAGGGACAGGGGTATGGACAGATACGCAGTATTTT
CASSLGTGVWTDTQYF
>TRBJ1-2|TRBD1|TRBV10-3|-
TGTGCCATCAAAGAATGGAAACAGGGGAATGGCTACACCTTC
CAIKEWKQGNGYTF
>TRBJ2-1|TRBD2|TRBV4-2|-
TGTGCCAGCAGCCGGGCGATGGCGGGAGAGGGACGCAATGAGCAGTTCTTC
CASSRAMAGEGRNEQFF
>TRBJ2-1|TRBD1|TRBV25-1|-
TGTGCCAGCAGTAAAGACAGGGGTTCTTCCTACAATGAGCAGTTCTTC
CASSKDRGSSYNEQFF
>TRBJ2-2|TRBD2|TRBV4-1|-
TGCGCCAGCAGCCAAGAGGTGGCGGGAGGTACCGGGGAGCTGTTTTTT
CASSQEVAGGTGELFF
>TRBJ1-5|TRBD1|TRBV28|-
TGTGCCAGCAGTTTTCGCGACAGGGAAGGGAATCCCCAGCATTTT
CASSFRDREGNPQHF
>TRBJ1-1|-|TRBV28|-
TGTGCCAGCAGTTCATACAGGGTTAAGAACACTGAAGCTTTCTTT
CASSSYRVKNTEAFF
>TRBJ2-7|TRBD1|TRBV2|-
TGTGCCAGCAGGGACAGGGTTGCCAACGAGCAGTACTTC
CASRDRVANEQYF
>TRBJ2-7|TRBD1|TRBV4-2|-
TGTGCCAGCAGCCAGGGGACAGGCTACGAGCAGTACTTC
CASSQGTGYEQYF
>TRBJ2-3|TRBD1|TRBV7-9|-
TGTGCCAGCAGCCCCGGACAGGCGCCGTCGTCTAACCCGGGTACGCAGTATTTT
CASSPGQAPSSNPGTQYF
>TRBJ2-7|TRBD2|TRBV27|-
TGTGCCAGCAGTTCCGGGACTATTTGGTACTTC
CASSSGTIWYF
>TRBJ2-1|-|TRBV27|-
TGTGCCAGCAGCCCAGGGTACAATGAGCAGTTCTTC
CASSPGYNEQFF
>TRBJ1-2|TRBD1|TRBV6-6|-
TGTGCCAGCGGACAGGGTAACTATGGCTACACCTTC
CASGQGNYGYTF
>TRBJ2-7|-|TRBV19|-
TGTGCCAGTAGTGAGGCGGGCCTAGGTCCGGAGCAGTACTTC
CASSEAGLGPEQYF
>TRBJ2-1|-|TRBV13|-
TGTGCCAGCAGCCTGGACTTTGTCTCCTACAATGAGCAGTTCTTC
CASSLDFVSYNEQFF
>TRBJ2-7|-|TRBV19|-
TGTGCCAGTAGTACCGGACTACAGCAGTACTTC
CASSTGLQQYF